This T cell receptor beta chain was recorded in a study of T cells in Graves' hyperthyroidism and ophthalmopathy. This CDR3 is built from 14 residues. V was pared by 5 bases and J by 5 bases, with 16 bases between. Per the germline V gene, CDR1 is SGHAT and CDR2 is FQNNGV. Authors of the study amplified TCR beta CDR3 regions from RNA transcripts. Initially, a first-round RT-PCR of the TCR CDR3 employed the HTBI primer set. TCRdb re-called the multiplex PCR reads with MiXCR, one entry per CDR3 protein. The repertoire holds about 480,000 distinct CDR3 sequences, with around a quarter as singletons. Sample: blood. V usage is TRBV11-2 and J usage is TRBJ2-7, with a tentative D call TRBD1 (5 bases). This TCR derives from a woman in her 30s with Graves' ophthalmopathy. CDR3 bases: TGTGCCAGCAGCATCAAAACAGGATACCACGAGCAGTACTTC. Translating gives CASSIKTGYHEQYF.